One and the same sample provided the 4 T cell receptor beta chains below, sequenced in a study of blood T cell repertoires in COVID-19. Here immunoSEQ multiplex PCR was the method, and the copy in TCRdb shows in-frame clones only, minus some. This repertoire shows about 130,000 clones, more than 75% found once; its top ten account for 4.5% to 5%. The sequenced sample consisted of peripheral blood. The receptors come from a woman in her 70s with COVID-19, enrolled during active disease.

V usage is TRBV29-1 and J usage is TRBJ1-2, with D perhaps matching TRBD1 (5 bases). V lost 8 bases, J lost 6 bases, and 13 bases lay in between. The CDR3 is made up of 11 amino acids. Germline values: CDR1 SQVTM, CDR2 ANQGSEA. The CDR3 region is CSYARGDGYTF. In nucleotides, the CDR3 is TGCAGCTATGCCCGGGGGGATGGCTACACCTTC.

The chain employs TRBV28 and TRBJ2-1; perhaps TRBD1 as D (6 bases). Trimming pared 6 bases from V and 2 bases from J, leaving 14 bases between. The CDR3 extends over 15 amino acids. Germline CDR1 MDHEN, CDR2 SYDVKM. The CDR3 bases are TGTGCCAGCAGCCTTTCGCCAGGGGCCTACAATGAGCAGTTCTTC. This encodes CASSLSPGAYNEQFF. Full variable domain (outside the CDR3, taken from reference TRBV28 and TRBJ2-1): DVKVTQSSRYLVKRTGEKVFLECVQDMDHENMFWYRQDPGLGLRLIYFSYDVKMKEKGDIPEGYSVSREKKERFSLILESASTNQTSMYLCASSLSPGAYNEQFFGPGTRLTVL.

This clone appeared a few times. The CDR3 region is CASSHSGSYEQYF. CDR3 nucleotide sequence: TGTGCCAGCAGCCATAGCGGCTCCTACGAGCAGTACTTC. V gene TRBV3-1 (or the pseudogene TRBV3-2) combines with J gene TRBJ2-7, with D perhaps matching TRBD2 (6 bases). The CDR3 runs to 13 residues. Germline V gene data show CDR1 as LGHDT and CDR2 as YNNKEL (reference sequence). Trimming pared 3 bases from V and 0 bases from J, leaving 6 bases between.

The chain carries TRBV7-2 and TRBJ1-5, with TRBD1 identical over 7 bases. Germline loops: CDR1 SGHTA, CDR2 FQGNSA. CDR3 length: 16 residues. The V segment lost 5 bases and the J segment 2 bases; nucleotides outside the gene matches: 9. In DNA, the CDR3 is TGTGCCAGCAGCGCAGGGACAGCGAGGGGCAATCAGCCCCAGCATTTT. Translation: CASSAGTARGNQPQHF.